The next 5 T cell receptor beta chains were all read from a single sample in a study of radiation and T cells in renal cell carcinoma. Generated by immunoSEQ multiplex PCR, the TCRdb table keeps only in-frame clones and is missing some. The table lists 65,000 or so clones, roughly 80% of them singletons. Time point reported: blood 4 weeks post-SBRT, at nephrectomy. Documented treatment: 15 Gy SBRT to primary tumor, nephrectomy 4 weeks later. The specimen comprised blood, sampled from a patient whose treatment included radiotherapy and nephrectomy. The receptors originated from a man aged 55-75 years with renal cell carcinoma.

CDR3 protein: CASSSVAGERFF. CDR3 nucleotide sequence: TGTGCCAGCAGCTCCGTAGCGGGAGAACGGTTCTTC. The V and J genes are TRBV7-9 and TRBJ2-1; the match to TRBD2 covers 9 bases. Germline V gene data show CDR1 as SEHNR and CDR2 as FQNEAQ (reference sequence). This CDR3 spans 12 amino acids. The junction had 7 bases not matched to a gene; V was cut back by 4 bases and J by 15 bases.

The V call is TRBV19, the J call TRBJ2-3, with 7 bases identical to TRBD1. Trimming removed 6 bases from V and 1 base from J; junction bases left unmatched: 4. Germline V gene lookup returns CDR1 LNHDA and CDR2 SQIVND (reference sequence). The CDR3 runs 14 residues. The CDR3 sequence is CASRRDRGTDTQYF. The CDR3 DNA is TGTGCCAGTAGGAGGGACAGAGGCACAGATACGCAGTATTTT.

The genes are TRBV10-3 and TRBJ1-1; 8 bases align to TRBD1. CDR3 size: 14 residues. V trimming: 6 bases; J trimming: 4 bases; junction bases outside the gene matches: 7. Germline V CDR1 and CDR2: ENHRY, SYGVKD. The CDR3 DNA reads TGTGCCATCAGCGACAGGGGTTTGAGCACTGAAGCTTTCTTT. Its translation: CAISDRGLSTEAFF.

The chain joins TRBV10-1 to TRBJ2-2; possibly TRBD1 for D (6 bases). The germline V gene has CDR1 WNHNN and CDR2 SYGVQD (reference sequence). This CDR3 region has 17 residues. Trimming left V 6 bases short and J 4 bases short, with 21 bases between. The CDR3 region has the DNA TGCGCCAGCAGCAAATTGGGGGCAGAGGGGTTCACCGGGGAGCTGTTTTTT. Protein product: CASSKLGAEGFTGELFF.

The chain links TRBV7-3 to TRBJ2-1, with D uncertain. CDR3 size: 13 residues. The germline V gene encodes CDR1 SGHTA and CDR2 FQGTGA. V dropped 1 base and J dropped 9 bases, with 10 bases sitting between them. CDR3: CASSLMWDSEQFF. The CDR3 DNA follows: TGTGCCAGCAGCTTAATGTGGGATAGTGAGCAGTTCTTC.